This TCR beta chain was profiled in a study of tumor and adjacent non-tumor tissue in lung cancer. Study at large: Patients were aged roughly 31 to 76, ten or so men and 5 women, stage I to III. Study-level points and caveats: In normal lung, the top 100 clones were significantly more dominant than in tumor.

Points on this clonotype: Its cognate antigen is unknown.

TCRbeta libraries were built with three rounds of nested PCR, modified from ARM-PCR. TCRdb called the multiplex PCR reads again in MiXCR, with one record for every CDR3 protein. The table has 55,000 to 75,000 distinct CDR3 sequences, 50% to 60% seen once. CDR1 is SEHNR and CDR2 is FQNEAQ in the germline V gene (reference sequence). The CDR3 contains 14 residues. V lost 4 bases, J lost 5 bases, and 7 bases stayed unmatched. The template was RNA from unsorted bulk tissue. The sample was lung tumor tissue. The chain joins TRBV7-9 to TRBJ2-7; 8 nucleotides agree with TRBD1. The sequence derives from a man between 45 and 60 years old with non-small cell lung cancer. CDR3 in DNA: TGTGCCAGCAGCTCTCGGACAGGGATGGACGAGCAGTACTTC. It encodes CASSSRTGMDEQYF.